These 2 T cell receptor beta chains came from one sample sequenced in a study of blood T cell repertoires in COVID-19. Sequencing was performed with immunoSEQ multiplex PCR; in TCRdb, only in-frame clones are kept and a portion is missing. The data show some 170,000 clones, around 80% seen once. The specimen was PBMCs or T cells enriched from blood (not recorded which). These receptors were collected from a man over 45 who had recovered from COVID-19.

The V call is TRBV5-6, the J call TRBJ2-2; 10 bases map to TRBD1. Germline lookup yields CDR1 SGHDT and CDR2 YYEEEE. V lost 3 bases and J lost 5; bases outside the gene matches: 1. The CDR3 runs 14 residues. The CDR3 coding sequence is TGTGCCAGCAGCTGGGGACAGGGGACCGGGGAGCTGTTTTTT. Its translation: CASSWGQGTGELFF.

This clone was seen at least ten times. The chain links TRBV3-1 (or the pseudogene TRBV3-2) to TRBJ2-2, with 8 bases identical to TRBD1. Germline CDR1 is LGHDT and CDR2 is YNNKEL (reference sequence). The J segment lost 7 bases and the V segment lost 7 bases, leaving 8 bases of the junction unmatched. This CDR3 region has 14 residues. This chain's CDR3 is CASTSGTGHGELFF. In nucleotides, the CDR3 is TGTGCCAGCACCTCAGGGACAGGCCACGGGGAGCTGTTTTTT.